The 23 T cell receptor beta chains given below trace back to one sample, sequenced in a study of control samples from healthy donors and cancer patients. Produced via immunoSEQ multiplex PCR; TCRdb's table is partial and in-frame only. The repertoire has tens of thousands of clones, 94% of them found once; the top ten carry less than 4%. The specimen was blood. These receptors all come from a young man in good health.

This sequence joins TRBV7-2 and TRBJ2-1; TRBD2 might be the D (6 bases). The V end was cut by 3 bases, the J end by 8 bases, with 8 bases between. The CDR3 extends over 12 amino acids. Germline CDR1 SGHTA, CDR2 FQGNSA. The CDR3 protein is CASSFSGYEQFF. The CDR3 bases are TGTGCCAGCAGCTTTAGCGGATATGAGCAGTTCTTC.

The chain couples TRBV27 to TRBJ1-2; a possible D gene is TRBD1 (6 bases). The CDR3 runs to 13 residues. Germline V lookup: CDR1 MNHEY, CDR2 SMNVEV (reference sequence). The germline V and J ends were trimmed by 5 bases and 4 bases, with 11 bases remaining between them. This chain's CDR3 is CASSPPDSYGYTF. As DNA, the CDR3 is TGTGCCAGCAGTCCTCCGGACAGCTATGGCTACACCTTC.

The chain couples TRBV25-1 to TRBJ1-2; D is possibly TRBD1 (6 bases). The germline V gene has CDR1 MGHDK and CDR2 SYGVNS. Trimming stripped 6 bases from V and 8 bases from J, with 16 bases between. This CDR3 comprises 13 residues. CDR3 region: CASRIQGEEGYTF. The DNA of the CDR3 is TGTGCCAGCAGGATACAGGGTGAAGAAGGCTACACCTTC.

The chain is built from TRBV27 and TRBJ2-6; D gene uncertain. Germline CDR1 and CDR2: MNHEY and SMNVEV (reference sequence). This CDR3 has 14 residues. V was trimmed by 0 bases and J by 6 bases, leaving 6 bases between them. As DNA, the CDR3 is TGTGCCAGCAGTTTATCAGGGCCGGCCAACGTCCTGACTTTC. Protein: CASSLSGPANVLTF. Full variable domain (remainder filled in from reference TRBV27 and TRBJ2-6): EAQVTQNPRYLITVTGKKLTVTCSQNMNHEYMSWYRQDPGLGLRQIYYSMNVEVTDKGDVPEGYKVSRKEKRNFPLILESPSPNQTSLYFCASSLSGPANVLTFGAGSRLTVL.

The V and J genes are TRBV18 and TRBJ1-5, with D tentatively TRBD1 (5 bases). Trimming left V 5 bases short and J 1 base short, with 15 bases between. Germline V lookup: CDR1 KGHSH, CDR2 LQKENI. This CDR3 spans 16 amino acids. This CDR3 reads CASSGAPPGSNQPQHF. The CDR3 nucleotides read TGTGCCAGCTCAGGGGCCCCTCCGGGCAGCAATCAGCCCCAGCATTTT.

The J gene is TRBJ2-7, the V gene TRBV5-6; weak D call: TRBD2 (6 bases). Per the germline V gene, CDR1 is SGHDT and CDR2 is YYEEEE. V lost 0 bases and J lost 5, with 21 bases in between. The CDR3 extends over 17 amino acids. CDR3 region: CASSLDGGSGPRHEQYF. In nucleotides, the CDR3 is TGTGCCAGCAGCTTGGATGGGGGGTCAGGCCCTCGCCACGAGCAGTACTTC.

The chain has TRBV18 and TRBJ2-4; D ambiguous. The length of the CDR3 is 14 residues. The V and J ends lost 0 bases and 5 bases respectively, with 8 bases between them. Germline V gene data show CDR1 as KGHSH and CDR2 as LQKENI. The DNA of the CDR3 is TGTGCCAGCTCACCACCGGACGGACAAAACATTCAGTACTTC. It is translated as CASSPPDGQNIQYF.

The genes are TRBV6-5 and TRBJ1-4, with 9 nucleotides matching TRBD1. Germline V gene sequence: CDR1 MNHEY, CDR2 SVGAGI. The ends lost 4 bases at V and 6 bases at J; junction bases unmatched: 9. The CDR3 has 16 amino acids. CDR3 region: CASSSPADRGHEKLFF. The CDR3 nucleotides read TGTGCCAGCAGTTCCCCCGCGGACAGGGGACATGAAAAACTGTTTTTT.

The rearrangement links TRBV3-1 (or the pseudogene TRBV3-2) to TRBJ1-5; the match to TRBD1 covers 8 bases. With V trimmed by 4 bases and J by 7 bases, 9 bases remained unmatched. Germline V gene lookup returns CDR1 LGHDT and CDR2 YNNKEL (reference sequence). This CDR3 comprises 15 residues. CDR3 DNA sequence: TGTGCCAGCAGCCGAGGGACAGGCGGGAGACAGCCCCAGCATTTT. Encoded protein: CASSRGTGGRQPQHF.

V gene TRBV2 combines with J gene TRBJ1-1, with D uncertain. In germline, CDR1 is SNHLY, CDR2 FYNNEI. Between the trimmed V and J ends, which lost 2 bases and 1 base, there was a span of 8 bases. The CDR3 has 14 residues. Written as DNA, the CDR3 is TGTGCCAGCAGTGAAAGCGGTACGAACACTGAAGCTTTCTTT. This encodes CASSESGTNTEAFF.

V gene TRBV12-3 or TRBV12-4 combines with J gene TRBJ1-6; D remains unclear. With 1 base removed from V and 10 bases from J, the gap between germline ends came to 5 bases. There are 12 residues in the CDR3. Written as DNA, the CDR3 is TGTGCCAGCAGTTTAGGAGGGTCACCCCTCCACTTT. The encoded protein is CASSLGGSPLHF.

The V call is TRBV6-2 or TRBV6-3, the J call TRBJ2-7; TRBD2 agrees at 8 bases. The CDR3 extends over 16 amino acids. The germline CDR1 and CDR2 sequences are MNHEY and SVGEGT. V gave up 5 bases and J gave up 3 bases; unmatched junction bases: 12. This CDR3 reads CASSLTPWRGDYEQYF. The DNA for the CDR3 is TGTGCCAGCAGTCTTACCCCCTGGCGGGGGGACTACGAGCAGTACTTC.

The genes are TRBV10-3 and TRBJ2-7, with D perhaps matching TRBD1 (5 bases). This CDR3 is 13 amino acids long. The V and J ends lost 2 bases and 6 bases respectively, with 11 bases between them. Germline lookup yields CDR1 ENHRY and CDR2 SYGVKD. In nucleotides, the CDR3 is TGTGCCATCAGTGAGCAGGGCTCCGTCGAGCAGTACTTC. Amino acid sequence: CAISEQGSVEQYF.

CDR3: CASGELRDGDPGYTF. CDR3 coding DNA: TGTGCCAGTGGGGAACTTAGGGACGGCGATCCTGGCTACACCTTC. The chain employs TRBV6-5 and TRBJ1-2, with D perhaps TRBD1 (5 bases). This CDR3 has 15 residues. Trimming pared 9 bases from V and 7 bases from J, leaving 24 bases between. Germline CDR1 reads MNHEY; CDR2 reads SVGAGI.

This clone was observed a handful of times. This chain's CDR3 is CASSFQGALNTGELFF. In DNA form, the CDR3 reads TGTGCCAGCAGCTTCCAGGGGGCCCTGAACACCGGGGAGCTGTTTTTT. The chain carries TRBV11-2 and TRBJ2-2, with TRBD1 matching 8 bases. J gave up 1 base and V 3 bases, and 4 bases lay outside the gene matches. Germline V gene sequence: CDR1 SGHAT, CDR2 FQNNGV. The CDR3 extends over 16 amino acids. The full variable domain, rest sourced from reference TRBV11-2 and TRBJ2-2, is EAGVAQSPRYKIIEKRQSVAFWCNPISGHATLYWYQQILGQGPKLLIQFQNNGVVDDSQLPKDRFSAERLKGVDSTLKIQPAKLEDSAVYLCASSFQGALNTGELFFGEGSRLTVL.

This clone was recorded only once. CDR3 nucleotide sequence: TGTGCCAGCAGTCGGGACGGTCCAAGGGAGCAGTACTTC. Protein product: CASSRDGPREQYF. The chain links TRBV6-2 or TRBV6-3 to TRBJ2-7; D may match TRBD1 or TRBD2 (5 bases each). The germline V and J ends were trimmed by 5 bases and 7 bases, with 15 bases remaining between them. The length of the CDR3 is 13 residues. Germline V lookup: CDR1 MNHEY, CDR2 SVGEGT.

This clone has only one observation. The chain combines TRBV19 with TRBJ1-5; D unclear. This CDR3 contains 13 residues. The germline gives CDR1 LNHDA, CDR2 SQIVND (reference sequence). V lost 2 bases and J lost 3, with 5 bases in between. CDR3 coding DNA: TGTGCCAGTAGTATAAGGTTCAATCAGCCCCAGCATTTT. Amino acid sequence: CASSIRFNQPQHF. Drawing the rest from reference TRBV19 and TRBJ1-5, the complete variable domain is DGGITQSPKYLFRKEGQNVTLSCEQNLNHDAMYWYRQDPGQGLRLIYYSQIVNDFQKGDIAEGYSVSREKKESFPLTVTSAQKNPTAFYLCASSIRFNQPQHFGDGTRLSIL.

This clone appeared a single time. The gene calls are TRBV4-1 and TRBJ1-5; no clear D. The CDR3 totals 16 residues. V lost 1 base to trimming and J lost 4 bases, with 14 bases between them. Looked up from germline, CDR1 is MGHRA and CDR2 is YSYEKL. The CDR3: CASSQVKRVGNQPQHF. CDR3 DNA sequence: TGCGCCAGCAGCCAAGTTAAGAGAGTGGGGAATCAGCCCCAGCATTTT.

For this clone: The sample holds other DNA sequences that translate to the same CDR3. V and J are TRBV10-3 and TRBJ2-5; 11 nucleotides match TRBD2. The J segment lost 5 bases and the V segment lost 6 bases, leaving 8 bases of the junction unmatched. CDR1 ENHRY and CDR2 SYGVKD come from the germline V gene. This CDR3 is 15 amino acids long. CDR3 sequence: CAIRASGGPGETQYF. Here the CDR3 DNA reads TGTGCCATCAGGGCTAGCGGGGGGCCGGGGGAGACCCAGTACTTC.

This clone has a single count. V gene TRBV9 combines with J gene TRBJ2-3; the D is unclear. This CDR3 has 16 amino acids. Trimming removed 0 bases from V and 4 bases from J, with 15 bases in between. CDR1 is SGDLS, CDR2 YYNGEE, per germline. CDR3: CASSVEALVGADTQYF. The CDR3 DNA follows: TGTGCCAGCAGCGTAGAGGCTTTAGTAGGCGCAGATACGCAGTATTTT.

The chain recombines TRBV2 with TRBJ2-2; D is undetermined. The V gene lost 6 bases and the J gene lost 6 bases, with 5 bases spanning the gap. This CDR3 contains 11 residues. Germline CDR1 SNHLY, CDR2 FYNNEI. DNA of the CDR3: TGTGCCAGCAGGCCTCCCGGGGAGCTGTTTTTT. Its translation: CASRPPGELFF.

The chain is built from TRBV27 and TRBJ2-7; maybe TRBD1 (6 bases). This CDR3 is 14 amino acids long. The ends were cut back, 0 bases at V and 3 bases at J, with 9 bases in the middle. The germline CDR1 and CDR2 sequences are MNHEY and SMNVEV (reference sequence). For the CDR3, the DNA is TGTGCCAGCAGTTTATCGGACAGCCGCTACGAGCAGTACTTC. Protein product: CASSLSDSRYEQYF.

The chain recombines TRBV5-1 with TRBJ2-1, with 10 bases that match TRBD2. V gave up 7 bases and J gave up 8 bases; unmatched junction bases: 12. The germline CDR1 and CDR2 sequences are SGHRS and YFSETQ. The CDR3 runs to 15 residues. This CDR3 is CASRPAASGRHEQFF. The CDR3 DNA reads as TGCGCCAGCCGCCCGGCGGCTAGCGGGAGACATGAGCAGTTCTTC.